This TCR beta chain was sequenced for a study of blood T cell repertoires in COVID-19. Across the study: There were acute and convalescent COVID-19 samples, and they came from the United States, Italy and Spain. The cDNA or gDNA used as material had been derived from T cells, B-cell-depleted T cells, or PBMCs.

Per the original methods: From reference gene primer amplification, estimates of nucleated cell counts were derived. Profiled with immunoSEQ multiplex PCR; TCRdb holds only in-frame clones, not every one. The D gene and trimming were derived from the DNA, and the V and J assignments and clone size from that table. The repertoire includes 75,000 to 85,000 clones, roughly four fifths of them detected once, and about 6.9% sits in the top ten. The clonotype originates from a human donor in a cohort sampled during active COVID-19. Input material: peripheral blood.

CDR3 sequence reads: CASSPGTSGGETQYF. For the CDR3, the DNA is TGCGCCAGCAGCCCAGGGACTAGCGGGGGGGAGACCCAGTACTTC. The chain couples TRBV5-1 to TRBJ2-5, with 15 positions matching TRBD2. The CDR3 is 15 amino acids. The V gene's germline CDR1 is SGHRS and CDR2 YFSETQ. Trimming removed 4 bases from V and 5 bases from J; junction bases left unmatched: 3.